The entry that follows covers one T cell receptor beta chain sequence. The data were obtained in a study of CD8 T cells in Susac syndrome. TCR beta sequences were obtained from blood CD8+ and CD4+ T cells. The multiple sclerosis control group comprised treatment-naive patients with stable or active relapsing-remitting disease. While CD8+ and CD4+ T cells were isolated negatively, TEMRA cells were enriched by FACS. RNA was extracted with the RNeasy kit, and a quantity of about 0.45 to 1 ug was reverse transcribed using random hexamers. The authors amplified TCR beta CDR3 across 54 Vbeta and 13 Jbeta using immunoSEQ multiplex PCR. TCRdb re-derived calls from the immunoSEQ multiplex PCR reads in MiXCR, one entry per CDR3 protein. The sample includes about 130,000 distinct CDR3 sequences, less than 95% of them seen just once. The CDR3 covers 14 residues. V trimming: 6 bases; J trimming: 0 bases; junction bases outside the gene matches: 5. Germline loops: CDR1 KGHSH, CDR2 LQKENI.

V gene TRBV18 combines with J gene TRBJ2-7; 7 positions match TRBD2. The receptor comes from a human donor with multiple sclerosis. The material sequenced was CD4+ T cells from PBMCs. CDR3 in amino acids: CASSRGTTSYEQYF. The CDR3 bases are TGTGCCAGCTCGCGAGGGACTACCTCCTACGAGCAGTACTTC. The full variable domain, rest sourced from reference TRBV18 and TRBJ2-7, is NAGVMQNPRHLVRRRGQEARLRCSPMKGHSHVYWYRQLPEEGLKFMVYLQKENIIDESGMPKERFSAEFPKEGPSILRIQQVVRGDSAAYFCASSRGTTSYEQYFGPGTRLTVT.